This T cell receptor beta chain appears in the sequencing data of a study of cytomegalovirus exposure and HLA in healthy donors. Study-wide points: A previous analysis found most TCR beta V segments productive roughly 87% or roughly 30% of the time.

This clone appeared a few times. Its specificity is not known. This CDR3 is built from 15 residues. Germline V gene data show CDR1 as LNHDA and CDR2 as SQIVND (reference sequence). Germline trimming cut 4 bases from V and 6 bases from J; bases unmatched to any gene: 8. The donors, nominally healthy at sampling, likely had unrecorded immune exposures. PCR employed 60 Vbeta and 13 Jbeta primers. Assay used: immunoSEQ multiplex PCR; TCRdb lists only in-frame clones, some missing. The sample consists of around 140,000 clones, roughly 9.6% of them appearing once. V gene TRBV19 combines with J gene TRBJ2-1; 8 nucleotides match TRBD1. The receptor's source is a woman aged 40-49 years in good health and CMV-seropositive. The sequenced sample was PBMCs. The DNA of the CDR3 is TGTGCCAGTAGTACCGGACAGGGTTGGATCAATGAGCAGTTCTTC. Residues: CASSTGQGWINEQFF. Supplemented by reference TRBV19 and TRBJ2-1, the full variable domain reads DGGITQSPKYLFRKEGQNVTLSCEQNLNHDAMYWYRQDPGQGLRLIYYSQIVNDFQKGDIAEGYSVSREKKESFPLTVTSAQKNPTAFYLCASSTGQGWINEQFFGPGTRLTVL.